This T cell receptor (beta chain) was identified in a study of blood T cells in healthy people across ages. Study conclusions and caveats: With naive T cell percentage, TCR beta diversity showed a strong correlation.

A second PCR of 7 to 11 cycles used a sample-barcoded 5' primer and a J-beta primer mix. TCRdb re-called the 5' RACE reads with MiXCR, one entry per CDR3 protein. Here the sample spans 1.5 million to 2 million distinct CDR3 sequences, 28% being singletons. This CDR3 has 17 residues. Germline CDR1 MNHNS, CDR2 SASEGT. Trimming cost V 6 bases and J 7 bases; bases outside gene matches: 16. This clonotype was found a few times. Its antigen remains unidentified. Every donor provided approximately 10 milliliters of peripheral blood. This receptor was identified in a woman aged 25-40 years in good health. Sequencing was carried out using blood. The chain uses TRBV6-1 and TRBJ2-2; TRBD1 matches at 8 bases. The CDR3 nucleotides are TGTGCCAGCAGAGAAACTAGCAGGGGGCCGACCCGCGGGGAGCTGTTTTTT. Protein: CASRETSRGPTRGELFF.